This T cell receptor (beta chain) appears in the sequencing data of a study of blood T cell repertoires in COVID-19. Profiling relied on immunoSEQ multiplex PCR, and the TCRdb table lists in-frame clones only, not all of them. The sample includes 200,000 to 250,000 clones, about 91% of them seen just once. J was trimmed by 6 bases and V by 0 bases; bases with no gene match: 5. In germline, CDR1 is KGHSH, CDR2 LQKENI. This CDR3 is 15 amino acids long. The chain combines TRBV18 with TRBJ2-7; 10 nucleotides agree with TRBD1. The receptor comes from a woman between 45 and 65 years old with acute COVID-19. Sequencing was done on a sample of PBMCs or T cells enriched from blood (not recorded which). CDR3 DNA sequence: TGTGCCAGCTCACCACCGGGACAGGGGACCGCCGAGCAGTACTTC. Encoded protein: CASSPPGQGTAEQYF.